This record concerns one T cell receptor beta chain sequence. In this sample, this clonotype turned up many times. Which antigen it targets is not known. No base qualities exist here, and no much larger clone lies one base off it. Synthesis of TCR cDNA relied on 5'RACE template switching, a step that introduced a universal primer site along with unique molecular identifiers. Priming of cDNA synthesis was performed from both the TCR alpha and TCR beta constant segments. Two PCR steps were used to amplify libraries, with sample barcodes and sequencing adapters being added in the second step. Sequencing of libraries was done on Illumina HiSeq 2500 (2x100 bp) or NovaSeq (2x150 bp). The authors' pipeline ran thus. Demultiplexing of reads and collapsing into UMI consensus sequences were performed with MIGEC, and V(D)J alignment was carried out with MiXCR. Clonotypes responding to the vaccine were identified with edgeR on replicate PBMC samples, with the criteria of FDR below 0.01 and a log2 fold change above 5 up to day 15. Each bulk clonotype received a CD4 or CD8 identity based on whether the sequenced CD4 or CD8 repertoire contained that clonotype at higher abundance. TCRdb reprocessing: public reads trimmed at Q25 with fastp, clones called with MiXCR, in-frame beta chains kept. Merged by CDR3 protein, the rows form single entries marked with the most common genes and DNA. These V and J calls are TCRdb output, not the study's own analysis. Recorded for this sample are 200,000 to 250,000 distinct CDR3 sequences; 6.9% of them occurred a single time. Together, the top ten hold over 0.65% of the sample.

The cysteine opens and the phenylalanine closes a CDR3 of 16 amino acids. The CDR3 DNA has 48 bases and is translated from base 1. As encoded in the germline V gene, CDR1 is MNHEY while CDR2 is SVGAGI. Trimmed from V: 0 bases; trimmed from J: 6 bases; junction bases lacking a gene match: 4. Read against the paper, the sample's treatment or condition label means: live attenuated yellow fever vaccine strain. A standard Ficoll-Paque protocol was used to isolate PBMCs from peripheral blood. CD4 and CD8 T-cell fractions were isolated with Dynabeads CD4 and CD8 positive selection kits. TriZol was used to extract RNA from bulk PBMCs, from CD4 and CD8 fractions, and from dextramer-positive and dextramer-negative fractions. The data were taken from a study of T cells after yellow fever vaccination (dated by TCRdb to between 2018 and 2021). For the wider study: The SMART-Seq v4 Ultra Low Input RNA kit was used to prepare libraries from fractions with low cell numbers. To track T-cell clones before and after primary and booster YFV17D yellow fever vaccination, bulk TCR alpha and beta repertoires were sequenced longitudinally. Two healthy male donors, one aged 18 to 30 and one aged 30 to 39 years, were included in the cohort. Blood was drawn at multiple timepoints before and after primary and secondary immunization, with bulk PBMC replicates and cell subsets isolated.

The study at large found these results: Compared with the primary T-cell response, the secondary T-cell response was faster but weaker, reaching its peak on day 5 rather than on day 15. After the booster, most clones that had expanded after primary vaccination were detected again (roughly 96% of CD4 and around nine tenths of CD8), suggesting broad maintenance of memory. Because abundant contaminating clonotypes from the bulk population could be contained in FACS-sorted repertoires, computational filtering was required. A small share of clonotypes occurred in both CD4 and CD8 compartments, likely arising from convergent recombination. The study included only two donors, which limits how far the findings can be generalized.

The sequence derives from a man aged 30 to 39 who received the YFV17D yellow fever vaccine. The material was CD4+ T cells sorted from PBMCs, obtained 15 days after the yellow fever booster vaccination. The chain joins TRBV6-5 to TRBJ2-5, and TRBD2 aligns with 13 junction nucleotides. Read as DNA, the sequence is TGTGCCAGCAGTTACTCGACTAGCGGGAGGCTGAAGACCCAGTACTTC. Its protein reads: CASSYSTSGRLKTQYF.